The 14 T cell receptor beta chains presented below share a single source sample, sequenced in a study of breast tumors, draining lymph nodes, adjacent tissues. TCRdb ran MiXCR on the multiplex PCR reads and lists one entry per CDR3 protein. Of some 22,000 distinct CDR3 sequences listed, 60% to 75% are singletons. Sequencing was carried out using tumor-adjacent breast tissue. Receptors originate from a female donor with breast cancer. Some clones in this sample may be carry-over from other donors' samples.

The chain employs TRBV19 and TRBJ2-1, with 11 positions matching TRBD2. The trim removed 1 base at V and 4 bases at J, leaving 6 bases unmatched. The CDR3 is made up of 17 amino acids. Germline assignment: CDR1 LNHDA and CDR2 SQIVND (reference sequence). The CDR3, as DNA: TGTGCCAGTAGTATAGTACTAGCGGGAGCATCATACAATGAGCAGTTCTTC. The encoded protein is CASSIVLAGASYNEQFF.

The chain carries TRBV7-9 and TRBJ2-1; D remains ambiguous. The V gene lost 4 bases and the J gene lost 6 bases, with 10 bases spanning the gap. The CDR3 totals 13 residues. Germline CDR1 SEHNR, CDR2 FQNEAQ (reference sequence). The CDR3 DNA reads as TGTGCCAGCAGCTATGGCGTAATCAATGAGCAGTTCTTC. It codes for CASSYGVINEQFF.

This rearrangement joins TRBV19 to TRBJ1-6; 8 nucleotides agree with TRBD1. CDR3 length: 15 residues. V lost 5 bases to trimming and J lost 3 bases; unmatched junction nucleotides: 3. Germline-derived CDR1 and CDR2 are LNHDA and SQIVND (reference sequence). As DNA, the CDR3 is TGTGCCAGTAGTCCCGGACAGGGCTATAATTCACCCCTCCACTTT. Its protein product is CASSPGQGYNSPLHF.

J is TRBJ1-6 and V is TRBV20-1, with D tentatively TRBD1 (5 bases). The CDR3 is 13 residues long. Deletions cut 3 bases from V and 9 bases from J, with 12 bases between. Germline values: CDR1 DFQATT, CDR2 SNEGSKA (reference sequence). The CDR3 spells CSASSGSTSPLHF. The DNA of the CDR3 is TGCAGTGCTAGTTCAGGGTCGACTTCACCCCTCCACTTT.

The chain carries TRBV6-5 and TRBJ2-3; perhaps TRBD1 as D (7 bases). The V end was cut by 10 bases, the J end by 0 bases, with 14 bases between. Germline CDR1 reads MNHEY; CDR2 reads SVGAGI. The CDR3 consists of 14 residues. The CDR3 sequence is CATGRGQSTDTQYF. CDR3 coding DNA: TGTGCCACCGGGCGGGGACAGAGCACAGATACGCAGTATTTT.

The chain recombines TRBV6-1 with TRBJ1-6, with D unclear. There are 15 residues in the CDR3. The V end was cut by 10 bases, the J end by 0 bases, with 13 bases between. Looked up from germline, CDR1 is MNHNS and CDR2 is SASEGT. CDR3 in amino acids: CAIQELDSYNSPLHF. The DNA of the CDR3 is TGTGCCATTCAGGAACTGGACTCCTATAATTCACCCCTCCACTTT.

The chain couples TRBV24-1 to TRBJ2-1; D not certain. This CDR3 has 14 residues. The ends were cut back, 5 bases at V and 6 bases at J, with 13 bases in the middle. Germline V gene sequence: CDR1 KGHDR, CDR2 SFDVKD. The CDR3 sequence is CATSARKGGNEQFF. Written as DNA, the CDR3 is TGTGCCACCAGTGCCCGTAAGGGTGGCAATGAGCAGTTCTTC.

The chain recombines TRBV20-1 with TRBJ1-2; 12 bases agree with TRBD1. Germline CDR1 is DFQATT and CDR2 is SNEGSKA (reference sequence). After removal of 1 base from V and 3 bases from J, the junction contained 9 bases not matched to a gene. The CDR3 has 17 amino acids. The CDR3 sequence is CSARVPGQGAGDYGYTF. The CDR3, as DNA: TGCAGTGCTAGAGTTCCGGGACAGGGGGCTGGTGACTATGGCTACACCTTC.

This chain's CDR3 is CASSYSGSGPYEQYF. In DNA, the CDR3 is TGTGCCAGCAGCTATTCCGGGAGTGGGCCCTACGAGCAGTACTTC. The rearrangement joins TRBV7-9 to TRBJ2-7; perhaps TRBD2 as D (6 bases). The CDR3 runs to 15 residues. Trimming took off 4 bases at V and 2 bases at J, with 15 bases between the two ends. Germline CDR1 reads SEHNR; CDR2 reads FQNEAQ (reference sequence).

The rearrangement links TRBV20-1 to TRBJ2-7, with D uncertain. The CDR3 extends over 14 amino acids. V shed 4 bases and J shed 5 bases, with 18 bases lying between them. CDR1 and CDR2 from the germline V gene are DFQATT and SNEGSKA (reference sequence). Here the CDR3 reads CSANGPKAFDEQYF. CDR3 nucleotide sequence: TGCAGTGCTAATGGACCGAAGGCTTTTGACGAGCAGTACTTC.

The sample holds a few counts of this clonotype. The V call is TRBV7-8, the J call TRBJ2-3; 7 bases map to TRBD2. The CDR3 totals 16 residues. Germline V gene lookup returns CDR1 SGHVS and CDR2 FQNEAQ. V lost 4 bases to trimming and J lost 2 bases; unmatched junction nucleotides: 9. The CDR3, as DNA: TGTGCCAGCAGCTCCCAACCTAGCGGACCCACAGATACGCAGTATTTT. Translation: CASSSQPSGPTDTQYF.

The chain links TRBV7-9 to TRBJ2-5, with D tentatively TRBD1 (6 bases). The CDR3 is 14 residues long. CDR1 and CDR2 from the germline V gene are SEHNR and FQNEAQ (reference sequence). The ends were cut back, 8 bases at V and 1 base at J, with 14 bases in the middle. The CDR3 region has the DNA TGTGCCAGCCGGCGCAGGGGACCCCAAGAGACCCAGTACTTC. It specifies CASRRRGPQETQYF.

The chain has TRBV27 and TRBJ1-5; D not certain. CDR1 and CDR2 from the germline V gene are MNHEY and SMNVEV (reference sequence). The CDR3 is made up of 13 amino acids. V lost 3 bases and J lost 11, with 14 bases in between. The CDR3 spells CASSFDGGVTQHF. The CDR3 nucleotides read TGTGCCAGCAGTTTCGACGGCGGTGTGACCCAGCATTTT.

This clonotype was observed a handful of times. This sequence joins TRBV20-1 and TRBJ2-7, with TRBD2 identical over 8 bases. CDR3 length: 14 amino acids. Germline V gene lookup returns CDR1 DFQATT and CDR2 SNEGSKA (reference sequence). J lost 2 bases, V lost 1 base, and 4 bases had no gene match. CDR3: CSARAPGGTYEQYF. The DNA of the CDR3 is TGCAGTGCTAGAGCCCCGGGAGGGACCTACGAGCAGTACTTC.